What follows are 27 T cell receptor beta chains derived from one specimen sequenced in a study of cytomegalovirus exposure and HLA in healthy donors. The PCR employed 60 Vbeta primers together with 13 Jbeta primers. Measured with immunoSEQ multiplex PCR; TCRdb has only the in-frame clones, and not every one. The sample includes about 85,000 clones, approximately 80% of them seen just once. Material for sequencing was PBMCs. The receptors shown here come from a woman between 45 and 60 years old in good health and CMV-seropositive.

The rearrangement links TRBV7-8 to TRBJ2-5; maybe TRBD1 (5 bases). The CDR3 contains 14 residues. Germline assignment: CDR1 SGHVS and CDR2 FQNEAQ. With 0 bases removed from V and 7 bases from J, the gap between germline ends came to 12 bases. The CDR3 DNA reads TGTGCCAGCAGCTTAGCTCGGCAGGGCGGGACCCAGTACTTC. Protein: CASSLARQGGTQYF.

This clone was observed once. The J gene is TRBJ1-4, the V gene TRBV27; D gene ambiguous. From germline, CDR1 is MNHEY and CDR2 SMNVEV (reference sequence). V was shortened by 5 bases and J by 5 bases, with 9 bases between the two germline ends. The CDR3 runs to 13 residues. CDR3 loop: CASSRTGNEKLFF. CDR3 in DNA: TGTGCCAGCAGTCGGACGGGAAATGAAAAACTGTTTTTT.

The rearrangement links TRBV6-1 to TRBJ1-5; D gene unclear. The V gene's germline CDR1 is MNHNS and CDR2 SASEGT. The CDR3 totals 13 residues. Between the trimmed V and J ends, which lost 3 bases and 5 bases, there was a span of 8 bases. In DNA form, the CDR3 reads TGTGCCAGCAGTGACAGGAGGGATCAGCCCCAGCATTTT. As protein: CASSDRRDQPQHF.

The chain recombines TRBV7-9 with TRBJ2-5; D is possibly TRBD2 (5 bases). The CDR3 totals 13 residues. Germline CDR1 is SEHNR and CDR2 is FQNEAQ (reference sequence). Trimming cost V 6 bases and J 2 bases, with 10 bases left between them. The CDR3 sequence: CASRRAPQETQYF. The CDR3 DNA reads TGTGCCAGCAGGCGGGCCCCTCAAGAGACCCAGTACTTC.

The chain combines TRBV10-2 with TRBJ2-1, with D unresolved. Between the trimmed V and J ends, which lost 4 bases and 0 bases, there was a span of 10 bases. Germline lookup yields CDR1 WSHSY and CDR2 SAAADI. This CDR3 comprises 15 residues. The CDR3 loop reads CASSVRQVSYNEQFF. CDR3 bases: TGCGCCAGCAGTGTCAGGCAGGTCTCCTACAATGAGCAGTTCTTC.

This clone was seen only a few times. The chain uses TRBV6-5 and TRBJ1-5; 8 bases are shared with TRBD1. The CDR3 runs to 12 residues. Germline CDR1 MNHEY, CDR2 SVGAGI. The V and J ends lost 8 bases and 5 bases, in that order; junction bases with no gene match: 2. DNA of the CDR3: TGTGCCAGCGGACAGGGCTATCAGCCCCAGCATTTT. Protein: CASGQGYQPQHF.

The chain combines TRBV15 with TRBJ1-2; D unclear. V dropped 1 base and J dropped 6 bases, with 12 bases sitting between them. CDR1 and CDR2 from the germline V gene are LNHNV and YYDKDF (reference sequence). The CDR3 consists of 14 residues. The chain's CDR3 is CATSRATIGDGYTF. CDR3 sequence (DNA): TGTGCCACCAGCAGAGCGACAATTGGCGATGGCTACACCTTC. The full variable domain, its missing parts supplied by reference TRBV15 and TRBJ1-2, is DAMVIQNPRYQVTQFGKPVTLSCSQTLNHNVMYWYQQKSSQAPKLLFHYYDKDFNNEADTPDNFQSRRPNTSFCFLDIRSPGLGDTAMYLCATSRATIGDGYTFGSGTRLTVV.

This clone was found once. V is TRBV30 and J is TRBJ2-7; 8 bases match TRBD1. V shed 7 bases, J shed 1 base, and the junction held 3 bases outside the gene matches. The CDR3 extends over 12 amino acids. Germline CDR1 reads GTSNPN; CDR2 reads SVGIG (reference sequence). CDR3 DNA sequence: TGTGCCTTGCGGACAGGGTCCTACGAGCAGTACTTC. It codes for CALRTGSYEQYF.

V and J are TRBV11-2 and TRBJ1-1, with a weak D call TRBD1 (5 bases). Per the germline V gene, CDR1 is SGHAT and CDR2 is FQNNGV. There are 15 residues in the CDR3. Deletions cut 1 base from V and 4 bases from J, with 13 bases between. The CDR3 protein is CASSLGFGRGTEAFF. The CDR3 DNA is TGTGCCAGCAGCTTAGGGTTCGGAAGGGGCACTGAAGCTTTCTTT.

The rearrangement joins TRBV11-3 to TRBJ2-1; 8 nucleotides align to TRBD2. This CDR3 is built from 14 residues. CDR1 SGHNT and CDR2 YENEEA come from the germline V gene. Trimming cost V 2 bases and J 8 bases; bases outside gene matches: 5. The CDR3 bases are TGTGCCAGCAGCTTAACGGGAGGGGGGCATGAGCAGTTCTTC. Amino acid sequence: CASSLTGGGHEQFF.

The gene calls are TRBV6-1 and TRBJ1-4; tentatively, D is TRBD1 (5 bases). This CDR3 spans 14 amino acids. CDR1 and CDR2 (germline): MNHNS, SASEGT. Trimming shortened V by 7 bases and J by 1 base, and 10 bases separated the two germline ends. DNA of the CDR3: TGTGCCAGCAAGGCGGGGCGAACTAATGAAAAACTGTTTTTT. Translated: CASKAGRTNEKLFF.

This clone occurred a few times. In nucleotides, the CDR3 is TGTGCCAGCAGCTTAGCGGGAGGGGGGCACAATGAGCAGTTCTTC. This gives the protein CASSLAGGGHNEQFF. The V gene is TRBV5-4, the J gene TRBJ2-1; 10 bases line up with TRBD2. With V trimmed by 2 bases and J by 5 bases, 4 bases remained unmatched. The CDR3 runs 15 residues. Per germline, CDR1 SGHNT and CDR2 YYREEE (reference sequence).

The V and J genes are TRBV18 and TRBJ1-1; D is undetermined. This CDR3 contains 15 residues. The germline V gene has CDR1 KGHSH and CDR2 LQKENI. The ends were cut back, 3 bases at V and 0 bases at J, with 11 bases in the middle. The CDR3 bases are TGTGCCAGCTCACCCTTACAACAACTGAACACTGAAGCTTTCTTT. This codes for CASSPLQQLNTEAFF.

This clone was seen a handful of times. Here the CDR3 reads CASSLTQASGGAAYEQYF. The DNA of the CDR3 is TGTGCCAGCAGCTTGACGCAAGCTAGCGGGGGGGCTGCCTACGAGCAGTACTTC. The chain couples TRBV7-2 to TRBJ2-7, with 12 bases aligning to TRBD2. Unmatched junction bases numbered 11, after V lost 3 bases and J lost 2 bases. Germline V gene lookup returns CDR1 SGHTA and CDR2 FQGNSA. CDR3 length: 18 amino acids.

This chain uses TRBV12-2 with TRBJ2-1; TRBD1, the table's D call, lacks a check against the DNA. TRBV12-2 is listed as a pseudogene. This CDR3 has 16 amino acids. CDR3 DNA: TGTGCAAGTCGCTTTGGAACAGGGGGGATAAACAATGAGCAGTTCTTC. Encoded protein: CASRFGTGGINNEQFF.

V is TRBV5-1 and J is TRBJ2-7; 8 positions match TRBD1. Germline V gene sequence: CDR1 SGHRS, CDR2 YFSETQ. With V trimmed by 0 bases and J by 1 base, 0 bases remained unmatched. There are 14 residues in the CDR3. The chain's CDR3 is CASSLGDRSYEQYF. Written as DNA, the CDR3 is TGCGCCAGCAGCTTGGGGGACAGGTCCTACGAGCAGTACTTC.

This clone showed up just once. V is TRBV30 and J is TRBJ1-2; no clear D. Deletions cut 7 bases from V and 1 base from J, with 13 bases between. From germline, CDR1 is GTSNPN and CDR2 SVGIG (reference sequence). CDR3 length: 13 residues. The DNA for the CDR3 is TGTGCCTATGAGGAGGGATATAACTATGGCTACACCTTC. Protein: CAYEEGYNYGYTF.

This clone has just a few counts. The chain has TRBV9 and TRBJ2-3, with TRBD2 matching over 9 bases. With V trimmed by 4 bases and J by 1 base, 7 bases remained unmatched. There are 16 residues in the CDR3. Germline loops: CDR1 SGDLS, CDR2 YYNGEE. The CDR3, as DNA: TGTGCCAGCAGCTCCCAGGGACTAGCCCGCACAGATACGCAGTATTTT. Translating gives CASSSQGLARTDTQYF.

This clone has just a few counts. The chain employs TRBV6-5 and TRBJ2-6; no clear D gene. V lost 6 bases to trimming and J lost 1 base, with 4 bases between them. Germline lookup yields CDR1 MNHEY and CDR2 SVGAGI. The CDR3 length is 13 residues. The CDR3 DNA follows: TGTGCCAGCAGACATTCTGGGGCCAACGTCCTGACTTTC. Translating gives CASRHSGANVLTF.

This rearrangement joins TRBV27 to TRBJ1-2; 7 bases are shared with TRBD1. V gave up 10 bases and J gave up 4 bases; unmatched junction bases: 3. The germline V gene encodes CDR1 MNHEY and CDR2 SMNVEV (reference sequence). The CDR3 contains 11 residues. The CDR3 DNA sequence: TGTGCCACCTGGGACAGCTATGGCTACACCTTC. The encoded protein is CATWDSYGYTF.

V and J are TRBV5-1 and TRBJ1-1, with TRBD1 identical over 7 bases. The length of the CDR3 is 15 residues. With V trimmed by 3 bases and J by 0 bases, 5 bases remained unmatched. Looked up from germline, CDR1 is SGHRS and CDR2 is YFSETQ. CDR3 nucleotides: TGCGCCAGCAGCTGGGCGACAGGGTTGAACACTGAAGCTTTCTTT. This gives the protein CASSWATGLNTEAFF.

The V gene is TRBV10-1, the J gene TRBJ2-1, with D maybe TRBD2 (5 bases). The germline CDR1 and CDR2 sequences are WNHNN and SYGVQD (reference sequence). CDR3 length: 16 residues. Trimming took 2 bases from V and 0 from J, leaving 11 bases between them. Written as DNA, the CDR3 is TGCGCCAGCAGTGAGCGCGGGCTAAGCTCCTACAATGAGCAGTTCTTC. Amino acids: CASSERGLSSYNEQFF.

This chain joins TRBV2 and TRBJ2-4; 8 bases align to TRBD1. V gave up 7 bases and J gave up 6 bases; unmatched junction bases: 5. The germline V gene has CDR1 SNHLY and CDR2 FYNNEI. The CDR3 is 13 amino acids. The DNA of the CDR3 is TGTGCCAGCAAACTGACAGGGGTAAACATTCAGTACTTC. It translates to CASKLTGVNIQYF.

The chain couples TRBV4-1 to TRBJ1-1, with D perhaps TRBD1 (6 bases). The CDR3 spans 15 residues. Germline lookup yields CDR1 MGHRA and CDR2 YSYEKL. Between the trimmed V and J ends, which lost 3 bases and 2 bases, there was a span of 13 bases. The CDR3 sequence: CASSHPQGGNTEAFF. DNA for the CDR3: TGCGCCAGCAGCCACCCACAAGGGGGTAACACTGAAGCTTTCTTT.

The V call is TRBV29-1, the J call TRBJ1-1, with 10 bases fitting TRBD1. CDR3 size: 13 residues. Unmatched junction bases numbered 5, after V lost 3 bases and J lost 7 bases. From germline, CDR1 is SQVTM and CDR2 ANQGSEA. The CDR3 region has the DNA TGCAGCGTTGATAGGTGGGACAGGGGTGAAGCTTTCTTT. This encodes CSVDRWDRGEAFF.

Points on this clone: Distinct nucleotide sequences in the sample also encode this CDR3. This chain uses TRBV5-1 with TRBJ2-2; D perhaps matches TRBD1 (5 bases). The V and J ends lost 3 bases and 5 bases respectively, with 8 bases between them. The CDR3 consists of 13 residues. CDR1 and CDR2 from the germline V gene are SGHRS and YFSETQ. The CDR3 protein is CASSSQGTGELFF. CDR3 sequence (DNA): TGCGCCAGCAGCTCTCAGGGAACCGGGGAGCTGTTTTTT.

The V gene is TRBV10-2, the J gene TRBJ2-2, with 7 bases matching TRBD1. Germline loops: CDR1 WSHSY, CDR2 SAAADI. CDR3 length: 16 amino acids. V lost 2 bases to trimming and J lost 0 bases; unmatched junction nucleotides: 3. The CDR3 is CASSETGASNTGELFF. The DNA for the CDR3 is TGCGCCAGCAGTGAGACAGGGGCTTCGAACACCGGGGAGCTGTTTTTT.